This T cell receptor beta chain was identified in a study of neurological immune-mediated disorders. Study-level findings and limits: The study found the most TCR clonal expansion in HTLV-1-associated myelopathy and the least in multiple sclerosis, below healthy controls.

This clonotype showed up many times. The antigen remains unidentified. Over 200 million TCR-beta sequences (from 15-18 subjects) were yielded by each sequencing run. TCRdb re-called the 5' RACE reads through MiXCR, storing one row per CDR3 protein. Altogether 50,000 to 70,000 distinct CDR3 sequences are present, under 5% being singletons, with the ten largest covering 6.9%. J gave up 4 bases and V 0 bases, and 6 bases lay outside the gene matches. The length of the CDR3 is 18 residues. CDR1 and CDR2 (germline): WSHSY, SAAADI. This receptor was identified in a man younger than 45 with multiple sclerosis. Input material: PBMCs. The chain couples TRBV10-2 to TRBJ2-3, with 14 nucleotides matching TRBD2. The CDR3: CASSESWTSGGYSDTQYF. CDR3 sequence (DNA): TGCGCCAGCAGTGAGTCCTGGACTAGCGGGGGGTACTCAGATACGCAGTATTTT.